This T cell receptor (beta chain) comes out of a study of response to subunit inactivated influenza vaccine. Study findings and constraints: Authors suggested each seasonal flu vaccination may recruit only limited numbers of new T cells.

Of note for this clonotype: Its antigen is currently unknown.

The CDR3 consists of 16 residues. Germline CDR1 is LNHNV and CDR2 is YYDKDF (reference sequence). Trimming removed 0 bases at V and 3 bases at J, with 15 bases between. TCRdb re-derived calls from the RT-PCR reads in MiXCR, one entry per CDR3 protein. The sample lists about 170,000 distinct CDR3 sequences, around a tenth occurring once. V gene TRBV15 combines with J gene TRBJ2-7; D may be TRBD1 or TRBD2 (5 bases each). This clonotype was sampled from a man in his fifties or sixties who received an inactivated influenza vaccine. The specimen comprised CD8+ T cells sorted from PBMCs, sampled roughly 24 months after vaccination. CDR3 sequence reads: CATSRDRGAGGYEQYF. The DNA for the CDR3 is TGTGCCACCAGCAGAGATCGTGGGGCTGGGGGCTACGAGCAGTACTTC.